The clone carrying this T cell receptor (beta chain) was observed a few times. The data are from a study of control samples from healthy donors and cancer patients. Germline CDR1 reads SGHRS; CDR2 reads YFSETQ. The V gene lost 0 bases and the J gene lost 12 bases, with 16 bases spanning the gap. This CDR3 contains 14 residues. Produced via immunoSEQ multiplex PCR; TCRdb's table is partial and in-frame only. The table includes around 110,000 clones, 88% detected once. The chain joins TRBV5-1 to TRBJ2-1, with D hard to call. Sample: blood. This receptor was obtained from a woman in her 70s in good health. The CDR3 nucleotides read TGCGCCAGCAGCTTGGGTGGTGCGGAGTGGGGGCAGTTCTTC. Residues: CASSLGGAEWGQFF.